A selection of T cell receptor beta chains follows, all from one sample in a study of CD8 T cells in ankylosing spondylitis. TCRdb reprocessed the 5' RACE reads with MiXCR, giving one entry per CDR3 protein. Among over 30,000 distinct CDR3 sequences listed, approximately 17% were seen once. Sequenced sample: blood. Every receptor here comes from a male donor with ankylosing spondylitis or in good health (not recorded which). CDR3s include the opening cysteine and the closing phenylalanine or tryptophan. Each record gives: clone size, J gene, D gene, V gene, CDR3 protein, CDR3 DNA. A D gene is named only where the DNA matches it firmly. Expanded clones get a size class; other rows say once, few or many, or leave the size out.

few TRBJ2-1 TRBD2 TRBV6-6 CASSPLAGFDNEQFF TGTGCCAGCAGTCCATTAGCGGGGTTCGACAATGAGCAGTTCTTC
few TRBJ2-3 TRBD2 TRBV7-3 CASSSLSGGFIDTQYF TGTGCCAGCAGCTCCCTTAGCGGGGGGTTTATAGATACGCAGTATTTT
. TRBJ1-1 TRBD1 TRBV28 CASSLVTGDAFF TGTGCCAGCAGTTTGGTGACAGGGGATGCTTTCTTT
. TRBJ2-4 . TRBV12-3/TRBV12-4 CASSLLERIQYF TGTGCCAGCAGTTTATTAGAGCGCATTCAGTACTTC
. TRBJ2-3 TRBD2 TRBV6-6 CASSYSGLAGGPGKDTQYF TGTGCCAGCAGTTATTCCGGACTAGCGGGGGGGCCGGGGAAAGATACGCAGTATTTT
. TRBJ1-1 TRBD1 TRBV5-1 CASSVTGPKEAFF TGCGCCAGCAGCGTGACAGGGCCCAAGGAAGCTTTCTTT
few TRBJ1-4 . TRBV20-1 CSARKLREKLFF TGCAGTGCCAGGAAGCTCCGGGAAAAACTGTTTTTT
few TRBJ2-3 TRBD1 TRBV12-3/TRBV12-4 CASSLSTGGPTDTQYF TGTGCCAGCAGTTTGTCAACAGGGGGGCCGACAGATACGCAGTATTTT
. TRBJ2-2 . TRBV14 CASSDQPRELFF TGTGCCAGCTCGGACCAGCCCCGGGAGCTGTTTTTT
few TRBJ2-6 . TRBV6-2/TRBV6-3 CASSYSRNPNVLTF TGTGCCAGCAGTTACTCGAGGAATCCCAACGTCCTGACTTTC
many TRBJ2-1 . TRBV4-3 CASSQDGSSDEQFF TGCGCCAGCAGCCAAGACGGGTCTTCGGATGAGCAGTTCTTC
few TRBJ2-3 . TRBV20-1 CSASWAGGTDTQYF TGCAGTGCTAGTTGGGCAGGGGGCACAGATACGCAGTATTTT
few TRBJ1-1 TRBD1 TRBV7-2 CASSLSGTANTEAFF TGTGCCAGCAGCTTGAGTGGGACAGCGAACACTGAAGCTTTCTTT
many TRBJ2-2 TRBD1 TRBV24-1 CATSDPGQHTGELFF TGTGCCACCAGTGACCCGGGACAGCACACCGGGGAGCTGTTTTTT
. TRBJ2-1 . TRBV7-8 CASSLVQGLRNEQFF TGTGCCAGCAGCTTAGTCCAGGGGCTTCGAAATGAGCAGTTCTTC
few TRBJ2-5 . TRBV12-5 CASGLVGGLMYQETQYF TGTGCTAGTGGTTTGGTTGGGGGACTGATGTACCAAGAGACCCAGTACTTC
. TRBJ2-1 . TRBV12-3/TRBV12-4 CASRRNREGNEQFF TGTGCCAGCAGAAGGAACAGGGAGGGCAATGAGCAGTTCTTC
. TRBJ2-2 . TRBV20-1 CSARGVSTNTGELFF TGCAGTGCTAGAGGGGTCTCTACGAACACCGGGGAGCTGTTTTTT
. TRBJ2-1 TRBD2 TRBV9 CASSVGGSGDEQFF TGTGCCAGCAGCGTAGGCGGGAGTGGGGATGAGCAGTTCTTC
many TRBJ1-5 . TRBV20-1 CSARDDGVGGGNQPQHF TGCAGTGCTAGAGATGATGGGGTCGGAGGAGGCAATCAGCCCCAGCATTTT
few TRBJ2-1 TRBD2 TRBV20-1 CSAQEGTSPKWVAYNEQFF TGCAGTGCCCAAGAGGGGACTAGCCCCAAATGGGTGGCTTACAATGAGCAGTTCTTC
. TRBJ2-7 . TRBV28 CASSLFGGENEQYF TGTGCCAGCAGTTTATTTGGAGGGGAGAACGAGCAGTACTTC
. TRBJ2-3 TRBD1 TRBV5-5 CASSPGTGVTDTQYF TGTGCCAGCAGCCCGGGGACAGGGGTCACAGATACGCAGTATTTT
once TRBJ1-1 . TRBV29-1 CSGSRMNTEAFF TGCAGCGGGTCGCGGATGAACACTGAAGCTTTCTTT
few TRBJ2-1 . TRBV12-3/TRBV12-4 CASSLAGQYYEQFF TGTGCCAGCAGTTTAGCAGGGCAGTACTATGAGCAGTTCTTC
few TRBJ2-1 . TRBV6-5 CASTRMGDEQFF TGTGCCAGCACCCGAATGGGGGATGAGCAGTTCTTC
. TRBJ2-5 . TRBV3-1 CASSQVIDAGATQYF TGTGCCAGCAGCCAAGTCATAGACGCAGGCGCGACCCAGTACTTC
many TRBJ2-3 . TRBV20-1 CSARPRTSTDTQYF TGCAGTGCTAGACCTCGTACTAGCACAGATACGCAGTATTTT
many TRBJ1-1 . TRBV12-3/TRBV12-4 CASNPGGAPLAEAFF TGTGCCAGCAACCCTGGGGGGGCCCCTCTTGCTGAAGCTTTCTTT
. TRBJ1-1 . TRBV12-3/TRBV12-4 CASSAVLGTEAFF TGTGCCAGCAGTGCCGTCTTGGGGACTGAAGCTTTCTTT
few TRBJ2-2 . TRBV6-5 CATSRDPNTGELFF TGTGCCACCAGCCGGGACCCGAACACCGGGGAGCTGTTTTTT
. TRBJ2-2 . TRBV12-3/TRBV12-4 CASSFLSHGELFF TGTGCCAGCAGTTTCCTATCCCACGGGGAGCTGTTTTTT
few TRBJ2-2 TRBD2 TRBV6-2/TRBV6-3 CASSPQGSGRTGELFF TGTGCCAGCAGCCCCCAGGGAAGCGGGAGGACCGGGGAGCTGTTTTTT
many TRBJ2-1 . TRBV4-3 CASSQDNRIYNEQFF TGCGCCAGCAGCCAAGATAACAGGATATACAATGAGCAGTTCTTC
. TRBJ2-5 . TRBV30 CAWSVALIQETQYF TGTGCCTGGAGTGTGGCGCTAATACAAGAGACCCAGTACTTC
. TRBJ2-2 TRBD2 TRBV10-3 CAIQRGGRTGELFF TGTGCCATCCAGCGGGGGGGCCGAACCGGGGAGCTGTTTTTT
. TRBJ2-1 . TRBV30 CAWSIYSDNEQFF TGTGCCTGGAGTATTTATAGCGACAATGAGCAGTTCTTC
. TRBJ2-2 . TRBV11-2 CASSPTLNTGELFF TGTGCCAGCAGCCCAACGTTGAACACCGGGGAGCTGTTTTTT
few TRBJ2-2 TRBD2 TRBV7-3 CASSSPGTSGIGELFF TGTGCCAGCAGCTCTCCCGGGACTAGCGGGATTGGGGAGCTGTTTTTT
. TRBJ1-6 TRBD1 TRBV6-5 CASSYRPGGGSYNSPLHF TGTGCCAGCAGTTACCGACCAGGGGGGGGCTCCTATAATTCACCCCTCCACTTT
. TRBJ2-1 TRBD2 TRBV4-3 CASSQEREGRREQFF TGCGCCAGCAGCCAAGAGCGGGAGGGCCGTAGGGAGCAGTTCTTC
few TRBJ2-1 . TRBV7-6 CASAPGNSNEQFF TGTGCCAGCGCACCGGGGAATAGTAATGAGCAGTTCTTC
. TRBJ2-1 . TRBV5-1 CASSTQGLVTQFF TGCGCCAGCAGCACACAGGGACTGGTTACTCAGTTCTTC
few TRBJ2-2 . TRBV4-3 CASSQVGSRTGELFF TGCGCCAGCAGCCAAGTCGGCAGTCGCACCGGGGAGCTGTTTTTT
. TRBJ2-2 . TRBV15 CATSRDLTSTGELFF TGTGCCACCAGCAGAGATCTGACTTCCACCGGGGAGCTGTTTTTT
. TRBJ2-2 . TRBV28 CASSYKRANTGELFF TGTGCCAGCAGTTATAAGCGGGCAAACACCGGGGAGCTGTTTTTT
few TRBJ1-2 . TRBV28 CASTPPVSYGYTF TGTGCCAGCACTCCTCCCGTTTCCTATGGCTACACCTTC
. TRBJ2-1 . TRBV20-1 CSARNVRGYNEQFF TGCAGTGCTAGGAACGTAAGAGGCTACAATGAGCAGTTCTTC
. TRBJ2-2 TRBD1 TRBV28 CATAGDRNTGELFF TGTGCCACAGCTGGGGACAGGAACACCGGGGAGCTGTTTTTT
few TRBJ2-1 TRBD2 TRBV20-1 CSVPLLAGFDEQFF TGCAGTGTTCCCCTCCTAGCGGGGTTCGATGAGCAGTTCTTC
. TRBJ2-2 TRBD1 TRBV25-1 CASSWIGTAETGELFF TGTGCCAGCAGTTGGATTGGGACAGCCGAAACCGGGGAGCTGTTTTTT
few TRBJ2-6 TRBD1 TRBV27 CASSYWGAGGGSGANVLTF TGTGCCAGCAGTTATTGGGGCGCAGGGGGCGGTTCTGGGGCCAACGTCCTGACTTTC
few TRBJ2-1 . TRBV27 CASSSDRAPRFF TGTGCCAGCAGTTCCGACCGGGCCCCAAGGTTCTTC
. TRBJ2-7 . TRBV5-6 CASILRIDNTYEQYF TGTGCCAGCATTCTGAGAATAGACAACACCTACGAGCAGTACTTC